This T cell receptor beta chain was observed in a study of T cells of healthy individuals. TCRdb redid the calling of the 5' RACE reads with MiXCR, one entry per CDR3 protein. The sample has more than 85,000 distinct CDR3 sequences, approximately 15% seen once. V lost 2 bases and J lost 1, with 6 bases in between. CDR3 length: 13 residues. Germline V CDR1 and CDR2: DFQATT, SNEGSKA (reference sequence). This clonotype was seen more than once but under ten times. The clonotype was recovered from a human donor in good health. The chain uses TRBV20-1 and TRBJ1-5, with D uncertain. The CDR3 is CSARIGSNQPQHF. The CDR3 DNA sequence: TGCAGTGCTAGAATAGGGAGCAATCAGCCCCAGCATTTT.